The following is a TCR beta chain sequence with its context. The antigen remains unidentified. This specimen comes from a study of T cells after yellow fever vaccination. In TCRdb, the 5' RACE reads were re-called with MiXCR into one record per CDR3 protein. Among some 670,000 distinct CDR3 sequences listed, around an eighth were seen once. Germline loops: CDR1 ENHRY, CDR2 SYGVKD. The CDR3 contains 15 residues. V shed 5 bases and J 1 base; nucleotides not matched to a gene: 4. Study findings and constraints: Researchers cautioned that FACS-sorted repertoires could harbor abundant clonotypes contaminating from the bulk population. By day 5 rather than day 15, the secondary response had peaked, though it was weaker.

This specimen was PBMCs, taken on the day of the yellow fever booster vaccination. The chain combines TRBV10-3 with TRBJ2-1, with TRBD2 matching over 8 bases. This TCR was recovered from a man younger than 45 who received the YFV17D yellow fever vaccine. CDR3 coding DNA: TGTGCCATCAGTAGCGGGAGTCGATCCTACAATGAGCAGTTCTTC. Protein: CAISSGSRSYNEQFF.